What follows are 26 T cell receptor beta chains derived from one specimen sequenced in a study of blood T cell repertoires in COVID-19. Sequenced by immunoSEQ multiplex PCR; TCRdb stores in-frame clones only, minus some. The sample includes hundreds of thousands of clones, more than 70% of them seen just once. The sample was PBMCs or T cells enriched from blood (not recorded which). The receptors were gathered from a man aged 40-49 years in a cohort exposed to, infected with or recovered from COVID-19 (not recorded which).

The CDR3 region is CAISPQGRDGYTF. As DNA, the CDR3 is TGTGCCATCAGTCCACAGGGGAGAGATGGCTACACCTTC. The gene calls are TRBV10-3 and TRBJ1-2, with 7 positions matching TRBD1. Germline lookup yields CDR1 ENHRY and CDR2 SYGVKD. This CDR3 has 13 amino acids. V was clipped by 5 bases and J by 6 bases; unmatched bases: 6.

The CDR3 bases are TGTGCCAGCTATGACAGGGCGAACACCGGGGAGCTGTTTTTT. Translation gives CASYDRANTGELFF. This rearrangement joins TRBV28 to TRBJ2-2; 7 positions match TRBD1. Germline V gives CDR1 MDHEN, CDR2 SYDVKM. The CDR3 runs to 14 residues. The V gene end was trimmed by 8 bases and the J gene end by 0 bases; junction bases not matched to a gene: 3.

The chain employs TRBV11-2 and TRBJ1-6; 8 positions agree with TRBD1. V gave up 5 bases and J gave up 6 bases; unmatched junction bases: 12. This CDR3 is 17 amino acids long. Germline values: CDR1 SGHAT, CDR2 FQNNGV. CDR3 bases: TGTGCCAGCAGCCTCCGATCGGACAGGGCGGGTAATTCACCCCTCCACTTT. As protein: CASSLRSDRAGNSPLHF. The full variable domain, with the rest looked up from reference TRBV11-2 and TRBJ1-6, is EAGVAQSPRYKIIEKRQSVAFWCNPISGHATLYWYQQILGQGPKLLIQFQNNGVVDDSQLPKDRFSAERLKGVDSTLKIQPAKLEDSAVYLCASSLRSDRAGNSPLHFGNGTRLTVT.

J is TRBJ1-6 and V is TRBV2; TRBD1 matches 7 bases. CDR3 length: 15 residues. J lost 7 bases, V lost 8 bases, and 11 bases had no gene match. Germline values: CDR1 SNHLY, CDR2 FYNNEI. The chain's CDR3 is CASQRTGVENSPLHF. The CDR3 region has the DNA TGTGCCAGCCAGAGGACAGGAGTGGAGAATTCACCCCTCCACTTT.

This clone was seen a handful of times. The rearrangement links TRBV5-1 to TRBJ1-5, with 10 bases fitting TRBD1. The CDR3 spans 14 residues. Germline trimming cut 5 bases from V and 6 bases from J; bases unmatched to any gene: 5. Germline loops: CDR1 SGHRS, CDR2 YFSETQ. The CDR3 sequence: CASSPGTGVQPQHF. The CDR3 nucleotides are TGCGCCAGCAGTCCCGGGACAGGGGTTCAGCCCCAGCATTTT.

CDR3 coding DNA: TGTGCCAGTAATGTAGGGGACACTGAAGCTTTCTTT. Translation: CASNVGDTEAFF. The J gene is TRBJ1-1, the V gene TRBV19; D is possibly TRBD1 (5 bases). The germline V gene encodes CDR1 LNHDA and CDR2 SQIVND (reference sequence). Between the trimmed V and J ends, which lost 7 bases and 3 bases, there was a span of 9 bases. The CDR3 consists of 12 residues.

The chain links TRBV30 to TRBJ2-3; possibly TRBD1 for D (6 bases). CDR1 GTSNPN and CDR2 SVGIG come from the germline V gene (reference sequence). Trimming took 0 bases from V and 2 from J, leaving 12 bases between them. This CDR3 region has 15 residues. The CDR3 sequence: CAWSVQGRNTDTQYF. The CDR3 DNA is TGTGCCTGGAGTGTACAGGGACGTAACACAGATACGCAGTATTTT.

V usage is TRBV5-1 and J usage is TRBJ2-6; tentatively, D is TRBD1 (5 bases). The CDR3 length is 14 residues. The V end was cut by 8 bases, the J end by 4 bases, with 13 bases between. From germline, CDR1 is SGHRS and CDR2 YFSETQ. As DNA, the CDR3 is TGCGCCAGTAGTCAGGGATCCGGGGCCAACGTCCTGACTTTC. This codes for CASSQGSGANVLTF.

The rearrangement links TRBV27 to TRBJ1-1, with 10 positions matching TRBD1. The length of the CDR3 is 14 residues. V lost 3 bases, J lost 4 bases, and 2 bases stayed unmatched. Germline CDR1 reads MNHEY; CDR2 reads SMNVEV (reference sequence). For the CDR3, the DNA is TGTGCCAGCAGTTTCAGGACAGGGGGCACTGAAGCTTTCTTT. It yields the protein CASSFRTGGTEAFF.

V and J are TRBV11-2 and TRBJ2-1; TRBD2 aligns across 10 bases. The CDR3 sequence is 17 residues long. The germline V gene encodes CDR1 SGHAT and CDR2 FQNNGV. Losses at the gene ends were 1 base for V and 6 bases for J; bases not matched to a gene: 9. CDR3 in DNA: TGTGCCAGCAGCTTAGGTAGTAGCGGGAGGATGGGCAATGAGCAGTTCTTC. Its protein product is CASSLGSSGRMGNEQFF.

This clone showed up just once. J is TRBJ2-5 and V is TRBV11-2; D is unclear. With 1 base removed from V and 5 bases from J, the gap between germline ends came to 20 bases. This CDR3 region has 17 residues. Germline CDR1 and CDR2: SGHAT and FQNNGV. DNA of the CDR3: TGTGCCAGCAGCTTAGGGTCGTCTAGTCTCGTTTTGGAGACCCAGTACTTC. Its translation: CASSLGSSSLVLETQYF.

For the CDR3, the DNA is TGCGCCAGCAGCCAAGTCGTTGCGGGGGTGAATACGCAGTATTTT. This codes for CASSQVVAGVNTQYF. J is TRBJ2-3 and V is TRBV4-1; TRBD2 matches 7 bases. The CDR3 is made up of 15 amino acids. With V trimmed by 1 base and J by 7 bases, 8 bases remained unmatched. Germline loops: CDR1 MGHRA, CDR2 YSYEKL.

The rearrangement uses TRBV29-1 and TRBJ2-7, with D possibly being TRBD2 (6 bases). This CDR3 has 14 amino acids. Per the germline V gene, CDR1 is SQVTM and CDR2 is ANQGSEA. V was trimmed by 4 bases and J by 3 bases, leaving 16 bases between them. Written as DNA, the CDR3 is TGCAGCGTTGTTAGGGAACCGCGGGGCTACGAGCAGTACTTC. It yields the protein CSVVREPRGYEQYF.

This clone was seen only a few times. The chain joins TRBV5-1 to TRBJ1-4; TRBD1 matches at 7 bases. This CDR3 region has 14 residues. Germline lookup yields CDR1 SGHRS and CDR2 YFSETQ. After removal of 4 bases from V and 8 bases from J, the junction contained 8 bases not matched to a gene. CDR3 amino acids: CASSRSDRREKLFF. In DNA form, the CDR3 reads TGCGCCAGCAGCCGATCGGACAGGAGGGAAAAACTGTTTTTT.

V usage is TRBV2 and J usage is TRBJ1-4; D ambiguous. Germline V gene sequence: CDR1 SNHLY, CDR2 FYNNEI. CDR3 length: 13 amino acids. V was clipped by 7 bases and J by 8 bases, with 14 bases between them. The CDR3, as DNA: TGTGCCAGCACATACGGAGGGCGGGAAAAACTGTTTTTT. Protein product: CASTYGGREKLFF.

Concerning this clone itself: Different DNA sequences within this sample yield the same CDR3. The rearrangement uses TRBV19 and TRBJ1-2; 11 nucleotides agree with TRBD1. The CDR3 has 14 residues. In germline, CDR1 is LNHDA, CDR2 SQIVND (reference sequence). V shed 4 bases, J shed 6 bases, and the junction held 4 bases outside the gene matches. The CDR3 nucleotides are TGTGCCAGTAGTAGGAGGGACAGGGGGAATGGCTACACCTTC. This codes for CASSRRDRGNGYTF.

The chain links TRBV18 to TRBJ1-3, with D perhaps TRBD1 (5 bases). The CDR3 contains 15 residues. V was shortened by 3 bases and J by 2 bases, with 11 bases between the two germline ends. Germline values: CDR1 KGHSH, CDR2 LQKENI. CDR3 nucleotides: TGTGCCAGCTCACCGGGACGGGAGACTGGAAACACCATATATTTT. This codes for CASSPGRETGNTIYF. The variable domain in full, completed from reference TRBV18 and TRBJ1-3, reads NAGVMQNPRHLVRRRGQEARLRCSPMKGHSHVYWYRQLPEEGLKFMVYLQKENIIDESGMPKERFSAEFPKEGPSILRIQQVVRGDSAAYFCASSPGRETGNTIYFGEGSWLTVV.

CDR3 DNA: TGTGCCAGCAGCCAAGATCGACGGGGTGGCTATGGCTACACCTTC. It specifies CASSQDRRGGYGYTF. The chain combines TRBV4-2 with TRBJ1-2; D remains unclear. The CDR3 runs to 15 residues. Germline CDR1 reads LGHNA; CDR2 reads YNFKEQ. Deletions cut 0 bases from V and 4 bases from J, with 12 bases between.

This chain joins TRBV29-1 and TRBJ1-1, with 9 bases fitting TRBD1. Per germline, CDR1 SQVTM and CDR2 ANQGSEA. Trimming removed 2 bases from V and 5 bases from J; junction bases left unmatched: 24. The CDR3 extends over 20 amino acids. CDR3 nucleotide sequence: TGCAGCGTTGAACACGGCGCGCCTAGGAAGGTGGACAGGGGATATACTGAAGCTTTCTTT. Encoded protein: CSVEHGAPRKVDRGYTEAFF.

The chain combines TRBV7-8 with TRBJ1-1; TRBD1 agrees at 10 bases. Trimming took 2 bases from V and 0 from J; bases not matched to a gene: 3. The CDR3 has 16 residues. Germline CDR1 is SGHVS and CDR2 is FQNEAQ. CDR3 sequence: CASSLRDRGLNTEAFF. CDR3 in DNA: TGTGCCAGCAGCTTAAGGGACAGGGGCCTGAACACTGAAGCTTTCTTT.

V gene TRBV3-1 (or the pseudogene TRBV3-2) combines with J gene TRBJ2-1, with TRBD2 identical over 10 bases. Germline V gene sequence: CDR1 LGHDT, CDR2 YNNKEL (reference sequence). Trimming removed 1 base from V and 9 bases from J; junction bases left unmatched: 6. The CDR3 spans 15 residues. The DNA of the CDR3 is TGTGCCAGCAGCCAAGGGACTAGCGGACCCTTTGAGCAGTTCTTC. This codes for CASSQGTSGPFEQFF.

This clone was observed a single time. Additional DNA sequences in this sample encode the identical CDR3. V and J are TRBV29-1 and TRBJ1-5; 7 nucleotides agree with TRBD1. CDR3 length: 13 residues. Losses at the gene ends were 0 bases for V and 7 bases for J; bases not matched to a gene: 3. CDR1 and CDR2 from the germline V gene are SQVTM and ANQGSEA. CDR3 sequence reads: CSVEEGGGQPQHF. For the CDR3, the DNA is TGCAGCGTTGAAGAAGGGGGCGGACAGCCCCAGCATTTT.

This clone was recorded once. The chain couples TRBV10-1 to TRBJ2-7; 7 bases agree with TRBD2. Germline V gene lookup returns CDR1 WNHNN and CDR2 SYGVQD (reference sequence). Losses at the gene ends were 6 bases for V and 5 bases for J; bases not matched to a gene: 4. There are 12 residues in the CDR3. CDR3 amino acids: CASSLAGDEQYF. CDR3 in DNA: TGCGCCAGCAGCCTTGCGGGGGACGAGCAGTACTTC.

This clone was recorded only once. The chain couples TRBV5-1 to TRBJ2-5, with TRBD2 matching 7 bases. The V and J ends lost 0 bases and 1 base, in that order; junction bases with no gene match: 6. Germline V gene data show CDR1 as SGHRS and CDR2 as YFSETQ. The CDR3 extends over 16 amino acids. In DNA form, the CDR3 reads TGCGCCAGCAGCTTGGGGACTAGTTTGGGCCAAGAGACCCAGTACTTC. Its translation: CASSLGTSLGQETQYF.

The genes are TRBV6-1 and TRBJ1-2; possible D gene TRBD1, 5 bases. CDR3 size: 11 residues. V dropped 2 bases and J dropped 8 bases, with 6 bases sitting between them. The germline CDR1 and CDR2 sequences are MNHNS and SASEGT. The CDR3 loop is CASSERGGYTF. DNA of the CDR3: TGTGCCAGCAGTGAAAGGGGCGGCTACACCTTC.

The chain recombines TRBV30 with TRBJ1-1, with TRBD1 matching over 8 bases. Germline V lookup: CDR1 GTSNPN, CDR2 SVGIG (reference sequence). CDR3 length: 14 amino acids. Trimming removed 2 bases from V and 3 bases from J; junction bases left unmatched: 5. The CDR3 DNA follows: TGTGCCTGGAGTTTCCGGACAGGGTACACTGAAGCTTTCTTT. Protein sequence: CAWSFRTGYTEAFF.